The clone carrying this T cell receptor (beta chain) was detected a few times. Since a much larger clone is just one base distant, this may be a read error. The CDR3 contains 14 residues. With 5 bases removed from V and 8 bases from J, the gap between germline ends came to 19 bases. CDR1 SGHAT and CDR2 FQDESV come from the germline V gene (reference sequence). Through Arm-PCR of CDR3 regions and iRepertoire HTBI primers, TCR beta libraries were built. Each CDR3 protein gets one entry after TCRdb re-called the multiplex PCR reads with MiXCR. The table records around 480,000 distinct CDR3 sequences, 15% to 20% of them present only once. This specimen belongs to a study of regulatory T cells in long-lasting Graves disease. Time point in this sample: newly diagnosed GD, antithyroid drugs for less than 3 months. PBMCs provided the RNA from which the TCR library was made. These data are also associated with another study on T cells in Graves' hyperthyroidism and ophthalmopathy. That investigation notes: Uncontrolled infection, other autoimmune disease, pregnancy or lactation excluded patients. The model anticipated ophthalmopathy a median approximately 6.6 months pre-onset.

The source is a woman aged 40 to 65 with Graves disease. The rearrangement joins TRBV11-1 to TRBJ2-7; D is perhaps TRBD2 (6 bases). The source was peripheral blood mononuclear cells (PBMCs), collected at new diagnosis, from a patient treated with antithyroid drugs. CDR3 sequence reads: CASSPAGSVYKQYF. CDR3 sequence (DNA): TGTGCCAGCAGCCCTGCGGGGAGCGTTTACAAGCAGTACTTC.